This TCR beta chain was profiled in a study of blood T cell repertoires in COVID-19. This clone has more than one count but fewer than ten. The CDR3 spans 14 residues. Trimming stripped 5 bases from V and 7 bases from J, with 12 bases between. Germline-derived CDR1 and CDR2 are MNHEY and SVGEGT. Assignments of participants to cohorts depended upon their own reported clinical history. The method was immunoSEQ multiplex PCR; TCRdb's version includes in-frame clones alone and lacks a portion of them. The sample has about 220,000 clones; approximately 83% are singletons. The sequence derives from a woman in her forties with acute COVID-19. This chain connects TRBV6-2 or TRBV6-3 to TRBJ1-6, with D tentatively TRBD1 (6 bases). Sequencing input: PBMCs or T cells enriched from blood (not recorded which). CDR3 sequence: CASSTEGENSPLHF. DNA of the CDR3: TGTGCCAGCAGTACCGAGGGGGAAAATTCACCCCTCCACTTT.